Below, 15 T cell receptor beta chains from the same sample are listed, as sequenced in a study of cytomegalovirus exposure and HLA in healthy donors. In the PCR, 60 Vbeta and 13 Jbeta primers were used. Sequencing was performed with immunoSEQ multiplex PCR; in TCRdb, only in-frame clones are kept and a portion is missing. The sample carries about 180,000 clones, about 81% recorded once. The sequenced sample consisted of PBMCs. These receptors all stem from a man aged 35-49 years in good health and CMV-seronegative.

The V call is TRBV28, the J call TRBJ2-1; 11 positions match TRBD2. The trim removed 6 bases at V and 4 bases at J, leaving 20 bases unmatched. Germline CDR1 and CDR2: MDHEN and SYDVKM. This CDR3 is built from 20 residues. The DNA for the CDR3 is TGTGCCAGCAGACCTCCGGGACTAGCGGTCTCGCGGACGTCTTACAATGAGCAGTTCTTC. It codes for CASRPPGLAVSRTSYNEQFF.

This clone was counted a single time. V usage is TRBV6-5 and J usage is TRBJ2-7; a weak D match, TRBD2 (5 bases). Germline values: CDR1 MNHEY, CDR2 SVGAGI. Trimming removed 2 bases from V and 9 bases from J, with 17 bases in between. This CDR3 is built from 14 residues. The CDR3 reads CASSYDSDGVRQYF. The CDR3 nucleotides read TGTGCCAGCAGTTACGATTCCGACGGGGTTCGGCAGTACTTC.

The CDR3 bases are TGCGCCAGCAGCCAAGACCGGGACAGTCTACCTTTCTTT. It codes for CASSQDRDSLPFF. V usage is TRBV4-3 and J usage is TRBJ1-1; TRBD1 matches 7 bases. The V segment lost 0 bases and the J segment 12 bases; nucleotides outside the gene matches: 7. The CDR3 consists of 13 residues. Germline CDR1 is LGHNA and CDR2 is YSLEER.

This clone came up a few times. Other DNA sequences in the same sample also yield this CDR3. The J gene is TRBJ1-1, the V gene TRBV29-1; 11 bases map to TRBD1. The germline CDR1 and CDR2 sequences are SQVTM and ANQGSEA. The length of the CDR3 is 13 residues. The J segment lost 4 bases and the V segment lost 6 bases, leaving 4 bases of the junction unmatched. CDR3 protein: CSVDRGPGTEAFF. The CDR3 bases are TGCAGCGTGGACAGGGGGCCGGGCACTGAAGCTTTCTTT.

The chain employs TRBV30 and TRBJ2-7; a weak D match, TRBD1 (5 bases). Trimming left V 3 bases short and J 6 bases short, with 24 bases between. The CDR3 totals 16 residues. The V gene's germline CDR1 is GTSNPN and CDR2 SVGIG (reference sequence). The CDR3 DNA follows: TGTGCCTGGAGGAGACCTTCAGGGTTTCGGCCGGGCGAGCAGTACTTC. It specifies CAWRRPSGFRPGEQYF.

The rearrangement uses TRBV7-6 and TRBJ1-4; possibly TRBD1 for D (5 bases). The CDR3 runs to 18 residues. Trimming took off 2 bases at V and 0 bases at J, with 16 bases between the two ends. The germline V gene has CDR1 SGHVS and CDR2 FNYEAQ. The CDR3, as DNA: TGTGCCAGCAGCTTATCTCCCTCTGGGGGGACAACTAATGAAAAACTGTTTTTT. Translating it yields CASSLSPSGGTTNEKLFF.

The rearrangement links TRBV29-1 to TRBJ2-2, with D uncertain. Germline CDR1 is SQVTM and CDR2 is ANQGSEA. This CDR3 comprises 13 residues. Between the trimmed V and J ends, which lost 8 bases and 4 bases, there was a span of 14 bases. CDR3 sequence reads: CSSQSAVTGELFF. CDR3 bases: TGCAGCTCCCAATCCGCAGTCACCGGGGAGCTGTTTTTT.

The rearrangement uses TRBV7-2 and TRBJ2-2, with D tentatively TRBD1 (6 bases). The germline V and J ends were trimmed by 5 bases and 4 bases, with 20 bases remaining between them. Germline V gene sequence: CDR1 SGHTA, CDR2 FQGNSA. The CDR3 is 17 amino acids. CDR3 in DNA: TGTGCCAGCAGCCCCGGGTCATTCAGGGGAAGCACCGGGGAGCTGTTTTTT. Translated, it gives CASSPGSFRGSTGELFF.

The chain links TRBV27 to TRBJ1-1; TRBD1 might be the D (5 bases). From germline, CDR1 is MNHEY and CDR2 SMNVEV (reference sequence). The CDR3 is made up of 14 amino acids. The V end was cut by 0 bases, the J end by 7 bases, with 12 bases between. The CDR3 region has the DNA TGTGCCAGCAGTTTATCGGGTCGACAGAATGAAGCTTTCTTT. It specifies CASSLSGRQNEAFF.

This CDR3 is CASSPPREGGTEAFF. The CDR3, as DNA: TGTGCCAGCTCACCACCGAGGGAGGGAGGAACTGAAGCTTTCTTT. The V gene is TRBV18, the J gene TRBJ1-1; D unclear. The CDR3 covers 15 residues. CDR1 KGHSH and CDR2 LQKENI come from the germline V gene. Trimming stripped 0 bases from V and 5 bases from J, with 13 bases between.

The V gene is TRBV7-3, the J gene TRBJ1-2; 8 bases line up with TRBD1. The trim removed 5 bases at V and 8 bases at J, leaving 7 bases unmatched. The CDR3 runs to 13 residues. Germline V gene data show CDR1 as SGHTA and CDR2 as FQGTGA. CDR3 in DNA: TGTGCCAGCAGCGACAGGGGATCGGGGGGCTACACCTTC. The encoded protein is CASSDRGSGGYTF.

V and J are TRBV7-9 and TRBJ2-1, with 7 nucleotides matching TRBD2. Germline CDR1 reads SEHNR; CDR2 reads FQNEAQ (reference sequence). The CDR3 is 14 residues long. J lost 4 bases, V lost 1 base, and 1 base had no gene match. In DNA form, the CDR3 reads TGTGCCAGCAGCTTAGGGGGGGGGTACAATGAGCAGTTCTTC. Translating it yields CASSLGGGYNEQFF.

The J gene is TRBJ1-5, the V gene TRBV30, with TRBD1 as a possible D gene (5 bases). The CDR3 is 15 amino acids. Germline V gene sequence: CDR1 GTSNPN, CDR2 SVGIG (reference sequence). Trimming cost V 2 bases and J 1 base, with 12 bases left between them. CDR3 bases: TGTGCCTGGAGTAGGTTTCAGGGCAGCAATCAGCCCCAGCATTTT. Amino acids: CAWSRFQGSNQPQHF.

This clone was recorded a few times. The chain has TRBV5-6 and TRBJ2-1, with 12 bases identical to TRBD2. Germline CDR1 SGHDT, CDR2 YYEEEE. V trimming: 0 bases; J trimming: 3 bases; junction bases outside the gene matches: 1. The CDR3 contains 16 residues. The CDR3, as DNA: TGTGCCAGCAGCTTGGTACTAGCGGGGGGCTACAATGAGCAGTTCTTC. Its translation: CASSLVLAGGYNEQFF. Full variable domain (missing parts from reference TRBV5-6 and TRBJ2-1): DAGVTQSPTHLIKTRGQQVTLRCSPKSGHDTVSWYQQALGQGPQFIFQYYEEEERQRGNFPDRFSGHQFPNYSSELNVNALLLGDSALYLCASSLVLAGGYNEQFFGPGTRLTVL.

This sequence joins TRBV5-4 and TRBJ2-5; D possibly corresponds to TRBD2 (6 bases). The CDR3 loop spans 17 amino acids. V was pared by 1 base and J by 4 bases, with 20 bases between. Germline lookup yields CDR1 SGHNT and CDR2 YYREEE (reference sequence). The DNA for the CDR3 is TGTGCCAGCAGCTTGAGACTAGGCGGGGCCCCGGGAGAGACCCAGTACTTC. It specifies CASSLRLGGAPGETQYF.